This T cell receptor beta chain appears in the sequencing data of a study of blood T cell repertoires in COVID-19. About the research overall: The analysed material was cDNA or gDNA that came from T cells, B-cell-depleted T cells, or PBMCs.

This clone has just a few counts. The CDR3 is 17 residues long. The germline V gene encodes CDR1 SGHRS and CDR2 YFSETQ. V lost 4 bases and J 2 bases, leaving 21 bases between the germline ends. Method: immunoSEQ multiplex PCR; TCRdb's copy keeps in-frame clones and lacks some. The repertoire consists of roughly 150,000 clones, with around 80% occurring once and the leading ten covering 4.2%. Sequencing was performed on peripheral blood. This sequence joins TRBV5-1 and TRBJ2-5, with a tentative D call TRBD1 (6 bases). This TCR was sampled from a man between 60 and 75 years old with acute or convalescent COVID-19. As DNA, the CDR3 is TGCGCCAGCAGCGCTGGACAAGGACAGTTTACACAAGAGACCCAGTACTTC. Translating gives CASSAGQGQFTQETQYF.